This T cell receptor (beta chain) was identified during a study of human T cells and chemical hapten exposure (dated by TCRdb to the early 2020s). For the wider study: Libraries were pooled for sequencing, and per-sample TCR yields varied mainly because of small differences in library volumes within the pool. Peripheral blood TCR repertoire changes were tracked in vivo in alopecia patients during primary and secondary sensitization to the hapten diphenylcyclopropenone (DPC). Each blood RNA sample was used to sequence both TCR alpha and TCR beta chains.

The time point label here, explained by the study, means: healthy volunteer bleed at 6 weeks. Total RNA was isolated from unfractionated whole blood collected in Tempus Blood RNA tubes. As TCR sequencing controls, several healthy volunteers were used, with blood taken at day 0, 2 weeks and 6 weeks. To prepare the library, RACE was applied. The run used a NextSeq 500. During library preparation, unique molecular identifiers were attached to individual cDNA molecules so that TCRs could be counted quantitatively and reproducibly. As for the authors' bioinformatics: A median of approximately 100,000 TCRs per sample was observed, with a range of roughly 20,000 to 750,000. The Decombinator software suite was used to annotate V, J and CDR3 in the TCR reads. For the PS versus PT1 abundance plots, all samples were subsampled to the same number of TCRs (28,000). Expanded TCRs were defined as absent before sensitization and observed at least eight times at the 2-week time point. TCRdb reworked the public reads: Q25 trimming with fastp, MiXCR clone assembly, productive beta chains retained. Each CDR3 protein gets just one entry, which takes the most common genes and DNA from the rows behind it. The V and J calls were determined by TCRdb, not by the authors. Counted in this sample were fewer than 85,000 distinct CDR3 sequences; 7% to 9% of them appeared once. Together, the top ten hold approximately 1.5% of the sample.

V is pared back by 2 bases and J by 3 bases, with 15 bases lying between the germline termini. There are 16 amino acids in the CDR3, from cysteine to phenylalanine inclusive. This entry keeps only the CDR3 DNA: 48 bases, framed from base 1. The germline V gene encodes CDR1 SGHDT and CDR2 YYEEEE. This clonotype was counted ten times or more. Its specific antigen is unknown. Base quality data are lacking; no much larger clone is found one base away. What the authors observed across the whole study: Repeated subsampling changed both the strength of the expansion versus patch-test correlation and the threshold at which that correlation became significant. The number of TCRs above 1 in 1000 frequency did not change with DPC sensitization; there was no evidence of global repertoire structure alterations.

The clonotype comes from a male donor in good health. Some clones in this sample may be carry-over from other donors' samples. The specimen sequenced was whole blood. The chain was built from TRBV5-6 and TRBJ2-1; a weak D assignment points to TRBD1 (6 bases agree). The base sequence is TGTGCCAGCAGCTTTGGGGGCCCTAGCCACTACAATGAGCAGTTCTTC. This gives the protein CASSFGGPSHYNEQFF.